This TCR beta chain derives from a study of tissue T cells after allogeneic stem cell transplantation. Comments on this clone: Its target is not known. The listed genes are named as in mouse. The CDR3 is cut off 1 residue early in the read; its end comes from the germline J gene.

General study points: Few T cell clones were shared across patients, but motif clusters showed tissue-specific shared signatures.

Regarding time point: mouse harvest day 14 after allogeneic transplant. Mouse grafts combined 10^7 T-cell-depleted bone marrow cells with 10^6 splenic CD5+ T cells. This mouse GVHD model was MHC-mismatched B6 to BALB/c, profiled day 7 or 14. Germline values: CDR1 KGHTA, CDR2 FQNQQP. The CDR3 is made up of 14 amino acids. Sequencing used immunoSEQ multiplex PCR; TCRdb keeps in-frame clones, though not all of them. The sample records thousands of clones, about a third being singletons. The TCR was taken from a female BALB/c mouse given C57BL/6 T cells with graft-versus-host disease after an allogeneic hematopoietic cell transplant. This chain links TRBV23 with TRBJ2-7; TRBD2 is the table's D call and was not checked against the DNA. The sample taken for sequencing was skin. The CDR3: CSTSRDWRGYEQYF. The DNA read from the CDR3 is TGCTCCACCAGTCGAGACTGGCGGGGGTATGAACAGTAC.